These 16 T cell receptor beta chains were all obtained from the same sample, sequenced in a study of T cells after yellow fever vaccination. One entry per CDR3 protein results from TCRdb running MiXCR on the 5' RACE reads. The sample lists 250,000 to 350,000 distinct CDR3 sequences, approximately 10% occurring once. The material was CD4+ T cells sorted from PBMCs, obtained 5 days after the yellow fever booster vaccination. These receptors all come from a man younger than 35 who received the YFV17D yellow fever vaccine.

This clonotype occurred a few times. V usage is TRBV5-1 and J usage is TRBJ1-4; 7 positions agree with TRBD1. Looked up from germline, CDR1 is SGHRS and CDR2 is YFSETQ. This CDR3 is 15 amino acids long. The V gene end was trimmed by 4 bases and the J gene end by 4 bases; junction bases not matched to a gene: 7. The CDR3 protein is CASSPRGDSNEKLFF. DNA of the CDR3: TGCGCCAGCAGCCCGCGCGGGGACAGTAATGAAAAACTGTTTTTT.

The chain is built from TRBV19 and TRBJ1-2, with D maybe TRBD1 (6 bases). Germline V gene sequence: CDR1 LNHDA, CDR2 SQIVND (reference sequence). Trimming cost V 9 bases and J 8 bases, with 16 bases left between them. The CDR3 is made up of 12 amino acids. CDR3 amino acids: CASRGALLGYTF. The CDR3 DNA reads TGTGCCAGCCGGGGGGCGCTGTTAGGCTACACCTTC. Filled out from reference TRBV19 and TRBJ1-2, the complete variable domain reads DGGITQSPKYLFRKEGQNVTLSCEQNLNHDAMYWYRQDPGQGLRLIYYSQIVNDFQKGDIAEGYSVSREKKESFPLTVTSAQKNPTAFYLCASRGALLGYTFGSGTRLTVV.

This clonotype was seen a few times. This chain connects TRBV5-4 to TRBJ2-2; TRBD2 agrees at 11 bases. The CDR3 sequence is 17 residues long. Trimming took 1 base from V and 6 from J; bases not matched to a gene: 8. Germline V CDR1 and CDR2: SGHNT, YYREEE (reference sequence). The CDR3 DNA reads TGTGCCAGCAGCTTGTCACTAGCGGGGGCCGCGGCCGGGGAGCTGTTTTTT. Residues: CASSLSLAGAAAGELFF. Supplemented by reference TRBV5-4 and TRBJ2-2, the full variable domain reads ETGVTQSPTHLIKTRGQQVTLRCSSQSGHNTVSWYQQALGQGPQFIFQYYREEENGRGNFPPRFSGLQFPNYSSELNVNALELDDSALYLCASSLSLAGAAAGELFFGEGSRLTVL.

The chain has TRBV7-2 and TRBJ2-5; TRBD2 is a possible D gene (5 bases). The germline CDR1 and CDR2 sequences are SGHTA and FQGNSA. The germline V and J ends were trimmed by 5 bases and 5 bases, with 18 bases remaining between them. This CDR3 spans 15 amino acids. CDR3 bases: TGTGCCAGCAGCCAACCGCTAGGCGGCGGGGAGACCCAGTACTTC. Translating gives CASSQPLGGGETQYF.

The V gene is TRBV4-1, the J gene TRBJ1-2, with a possible D match to TRBD1 (6 bases). CDR1 MGHRA and CDR2 YSYEKL come from the germline V gene. This CDR3 contains 15 residues. V lost 0 bases, J lost 7 bases, and 15 bases lay in between. The CDR3: CASSQDSQGFGGYTF. CDR3 nucleotide sequence: TGCGCCAGCAGCCAAGATTCCCAGGGGTTTGGTGGCTACACCTTC.

A few counts support this clonotype. This chain links TRBV27 with TRBJ1-6; unclear D gene. The V end lost 1 base, the J end lost 10 bases, and 5 bases lay between the germline ends. Germline CDR1 and CDR2: MNHEY and SMNVEV (reference sequence). CDR3 length equals 12 residues. CDR3 sequence reads: CASSLYSSPLHF. The CDR3 DNA is TGTGCCAGCAGTTTATACTCCTCACCCCTCCACTTT.

This rearrangement joins TRBV4-2 to TRBJ1-5; D is ambiguous. Germline values: CDR1 LGHNA, CDR2 YNFKEQ. The V end was cut by 1 base, the J end by 7 bases, with 8 bases between. There are 13 residues in the CDR3. The CDR3 loop reads CASSQVPGQPQHF. Here the CDR3 DNA reads TGTGCCAGCAGCCAAGTTCCCGGGCAGCCCCAGCATTTT.

This clonotype was observed a handful of times. This chain uses TRBV5-1 with TRBJ2-2; D unclear. CDR1 and CDR2 from the germline V gene are SGHRS and YFSETQ. Deletions cut 0 bases from V and 2 bases from J, with 11 bases between. This CDR3 is 16 amino acids long. The CDR3 DNA is TGCGCCAGCAGCTTGGCCGAGCGCAGTAACACCGGGGAGCTGTTTTTT. This codes for CASSLAERSNTGELFF. Full variable domain (outside the CDR3, taken from reference TRBV5-1 and TRBJ2-2): KAGVTQTPRYLIKTRGQQVTLSCSPISGHRSVSWYQQTPGQGLQFLFEYFSETQRNKGNFPGRFSGRQFSNSRSEMNVSTLELGDSALYLCASSLAERSNTGELFFGEGSRLTVL.

The CDR3 spells CASSPGQGAMAIGNQPQHF. The CDR3 DNA reads TGTGCCAGCAGCCCCGGACAGGGGGCCATGGCAATCGGCAATCAGCCCCAGCATTTT. The rearrangement links TRBV7-9 to TRBJ1-5; 11 bases map to TRBD1. This CDR3 has 19 residues. The V and J ends lost 5 bases and 2 bases, in that order; junction bases with no gene match: 14. Germline assignment: CDR1 SEHNR and CDR2 FQNEAQ (reference sequence).

The gene calls are TRBV14 and TRBJ2-6, with D tentatively TRBD1 (5 bases). V was shortened by 8 bases and J by 4 bases, with 12 bases between the two germline ends. Germline V gene lookup returns CDR1 SGHDN and CDR2 FVKESK. This CDR3 region has 14 residues. The CDR3 nucleotides are TGTGCCAGCCGACAGAGTTCCGGGGCCAACGTCCTGACTTTC. Amino acid sequence: CASRQSSGANVLTF.

This clonotype was recorded a few times. The rearrangement links TRBV6-5 to TRBJ2-7, with TRBD1 identical over 11 bases. V shed 4 bases, J shed 5 bases, and the junction held 7 bases outside the gene matches. The germline V gene encodes CDR1 MNHEY and CDR2 SVGAGI. The CDR3 length is 15 residues. The chain's CDR3 is CASSSPPGQGDEQYF. DNA of the CDR3: TGTGCCAGCAGTTCACCTCCGGGACAGGGGGACGAGCAGTACTTC.

The J gene is TRBJ2-3, the V gene TRBV18; D not certain. V lost 5 bases and J lost 2, with 8 bases in between. CDR1 is KGHSH and CDR2 is LQKENI in the germline V gene. The CDR3 covers 13 residues. The CDR3 nucleotides are TGTGCCAGCTCAAAGCTTCCCACAGATACGCAGTATTTT. Protein: CASSKLPTDTQYF.

The genes are TRBV7-2 and TRBJ1-6; TRBD1 might be the D (6 bases). The V gene's germline CDR1 is SGHTA and CDR2 FQGNSA. V was trimmed by 6 bases and J by 8 bases, leaving 11 bases between them. This CDR3 region has 13 residues. This CDR3 reads CASRGGHDSPLHF. CDR3 nucleotide sequence: TGTGCCAGCAGGGGGGGCCATGATTCACCCCTCCACTTT. The variable domain in full, with the rest retrieved from reference TRBV7-2 and TRBJ1-6, is GAGVSQSPSNKVTEKGKDVELRCDPISGHTALYWYRQSLGQGLEFLIYFQGNSAPDKSGLPSDRFSAERTGGSVSTLTIQRTQQEDSAVYLCASRGGHDSPLHFGNGTRLTVT.

This clonotype was counted many times. The rearrangement uses TRBV9 and TRBJ2-5; D is perhaps TRBD1 or TRBD2 (5 bases each). Trimming took 1 base from V and 2 from J, leaving 9 bases between them. This CDR3 has 14 residues. CDR1 and CDR2 (germline): SGDLS, YYNGEE. The CDR3 loop is CASSVTGTQETQYF. The DNA of the CDR3 is TGTGCCAGCAGCGTAACCGGGACGCAAGAGACCCAGTACTTC.

V gene TRBV14 combines with J gene TRBJ1-1; D call uncertain. The germline CDR1 and CDR2 sequences are SGHDN and FVKESK. The ends were cut back, 4 bases at V and 4 bases at J, with 13 bases in the middle. CDR3 length equals 14 residues. CDR3 sequence: CASSPLGLGTEAFF. CDR3 sequence (DNA): TGTGCCAGCAGCCCCTTAGGTCTGGGCACTGAAGCTTTCTTT.

With respect to this clonotype: This is likely a read error, given that the CDR3 carries no conserved phenylalanine or tryptophan at its end. The chain is built from TRBV5-1 and TRBJ2-7; a weak D match, TRBD1 (7 bases). The length of the CDR3 is 14 residues. V lost 4 bases to trimming and J lost 5 bases, with 16 bases between them. Germline assignment: CDR1 SGHRS and CDR2 YFSETQ. In nucleotides, the CDR3 is TGCGCCAGCAGCGCGCAGGGGGGTGTCAACGAGCAGTACCTC. Protein: CASSAQGGVNEQYL.